The rows below give T cell receptor beta chains drawn from one sample of a study of blood T cell repertoires in COVID-19. Sequencing used immunoSEQ multiplex PCR; TCRdb keeps in-frame clones, though not all of them. Here the sample spans around 380,000 clones, about 80% being singletons. The sequenced material came from peripheral blood. These receptors were obtained from a human donor with acute or convalescent COVID-19. The donor label of this sample is uncertain. Both conserved end residues are part of each CDR3. A D gene is named only where the DNA matches it firmly. Clone size is given for some rows only: seen once, a few or many times, or a class if the clone is expanded.

length: 13; D: -; V: TRBV9; J: TRBJ2-2; size: -; CDR3: CASSVDWTGELFF; DNA: TGTGCCAGCAGCGTAGACTGGACCGGGGAGCTGTTTTTT
length: 15; D: TRBD1; V: TRBV5-1; J: TRBJ2-5; size: -; CDR3: CASRSLGTGGETQYF; DNA: TGCGCCAGCAGGTCACTCGGGACAGGGGGAGAGACCCAGTACTTC
length: 13; D: -; V: TRBV3-1/TRBV3-2; J: TRBJ1-2; size: -; CDR3: CASRGPGIYGYTF; DNA: TGTGCCAGCAGAGGGCCAGGGATATATGGCTACACCTTC
length: 15; D: -; V: TRBV5-1; J: TRBJ2-5; size: -; CDR3: CASSLVPTKGETQYF; DNA: TGCGCCAGCAGCTTGGTTCCTACTAAGGGGGAGACCCAGTACTTC
length: 13; D: -; V: TRBV7-9; J: TRBJ1-2; size: -; CDR3: CASSPGQFYGYTF; DNA: TGTGCCAGCAGCCCTGGACAGTTCTATGGCTACACCTTC
length: 13; D: -; V: TRBV29-1; J: TRBJ2-2; size: -; CDR3: CSGRVGGTGELFF; DNA: TGCAGCGGGCGAGTCGGGGGCACCGGGGAGCTGTTTTTT
length: 14; D: -; V: TRBV30; J: TRBJ1-5; size: -; CDR3: CAWTSGREGQPQHF; DNA: TGTGCCTGGACCTCGGGCAGGGAAGGTCAGCCCCAGCATTTT
length: 15; D: -; V: TRBV5-1; J: TRBJ1-4; size: -; CDR3: CASSLNTGKNEKLFF; DNA: TGCGCCAGCAGCTTGAATACAGGGAAGAATGAAAAACTGTTTTTT
length: 14; D: -; V: TRBV6-5; J: TRBJ1-4; size: -; CDR3: CASRPGGSNEKLFF; DNA: TGTGCCAGCAGGCCTGGGGGCAGTAATGAAAAACTGTTTTTT
length: 16; D: TRBD2; V: TRBV2; J: TRBJ2-7; size: -; CDR3: CASSDLAGVRSYEQYF; DNA: TGTGCCAGCAGTGATTTGGCGGGGGTTCGGTCCTACGAGCAGTACTTC
length: 14; D: TRBD1; V: TRBV5-1; J: TRBJ2-7; size: few; CDR3: CASSWTGGTYEQYF; DNA: TGCGCCAGCAGCTGGACAGGGGGTACCTACGAGCAGTACTTC
length: 16; D: -; V: TRBV7-9; J: TRBJ1-2; size: -; CDR3: CASSFNSVVGGSGYTF; DNA: TGTGCCAGCAGCTTCAACTCCGTTGTAGGGGGTAGTGGCTACACCTTC
length: 14; D: TRBD1; V: TRBV5-1; J: TRBJ1-6; size: -; CDR3: CASSLGQGNSPLHF; DNA: TGCGCCAGCAGCTTAGGACAGGGGAATTCACCCCTCCACTTT
length: 15; D: -; V: TRBV5-1; J: TRBJ2-3; size: -; CDR3: CASSLAQGSADTQYF; DNA: TGCGCCAGCAGCTTGGCCCAGGGGTCCGCAGATACGCAGTATTTT
length: 18; D: TRBD2; V: TRBV11-2; J: TRBJ2-3; size: -; CDR3: CASSLGLAGAPGTDTQYF; DNA: TGTGCCAGCAGCTTGGGACTAGCGGGGGCGCCTGGCACAGATACGCAGTATTTT
length: 13; D: -; V: TRBV12-3/TRBV12-4; J: TRBJ1-2; size: -; CDR3: CASSLGSLRGYTF; DNA: TGTGCCAGCAGCCTTGGCAGTCTTCGTGGCTACACCTTC
length: 11; D: -; V: TRBV6-5; J: TRBJ1-1; size: -; CDR3: CASSQMSEAFF; DNA: TGTGCCAGCAGCCAAATGAGTGAAGCTTTCTTT
length: 15; D: -; V: TRBV7-9; J: TRBJ2-7; size: -; CDR3: CASSLASGIPYEQYF; DNA: TGTGCCAGCAGCTTAGCCTCGGGGATCCCCTACGAGCAGTACTTC
length: 14; D: -; V: TRBV7-9; J: TRBJ1-2; size: -; CDR3: CATSTPGGNYGYTF; DNA: TGTGCCACCTCAACACCGGGAGGTAACTATGGCTACACCTTC
length: 16; D: -; V: TRBV7-2; J: TRBJ2-1; size: -; CDR3: CASSSATGSSYNEQFF; DNA: TGTGCCAGCAGCTCCGCCACAGGGAGCTCCTACAATGAGCAGTTCTTC